The 4 T cell receptor beta chains below come from one sample, sequenced in a study of OX40 agonist ivuxolimab in advanced cancers. Assay used: immunoSEQ multiplex PCR; TCRdb lists only in-frame clones, some missing. This table has about 31,000 clones, around nine tenths appearing once. The source material was CD4+ or CD8+ T cells sorted from blood, sampled in a trial of the OX40 agonist ivuxolimab. The receptors originated from an adult with an advanced solid tumor such as melanoma, head and neck, liver or kidney cancer.

The gene calls are TRBV19 and TRBJ1-5, with D hard to call. Trimming removed 5 bases at V and 4 bases at J, with 9 bases between. The CDR3 loop spans 13 amino acids. The V gene's germline CDR1 is LNHDA and CDR2 SQIVND (reference sequence). CDR3 sequence: CASSFALNQPQHF. The CDR3 region has the DNA TGTGCCAGTAGTTTCGCCCTTAATCAGCCCCAGCATTTT.

The chain has TRBV10-2 and TRBJ2-3, with D possibly being TRBD2 (5 bases). This CDR3 comprises 12 residues. CDR1 is WSHSY, CDR2 SAAADI, per germline. With 3 bases removed from V and 4 bases from J, the gap between germline ends came to 5 bases. The CDR3 sequence: CASSDGADTQYF. For the CDR3, the DNA is TGCGCCAGCAGTGACGGGGCAGATACGCAGTATTTT.

The chain recombines TRBV9 with TRBJ2-1; 15 bases match TRBD2. Trimming removed 5 bases from V and 13 bases from J; junction bases left unmatched: 10. The germline V gene encodes CDR1 SGDLS and CDR2 YYNGEE. This CDR3 contains 15 residues. CDR3 coding DNA: TGTGCCAGCAGGAGGACTAGCGGGGGGGCCCATCGACAGTTCTTC. Translated: CASRRTSGGAHRQFF.

CDR3 coding DNA: TGTGCCAGCAGCTCCTCCCCGGGGACGGCGGGCGGGGGCACAGATACGCAGTATTTT. This gives the protein CASSSSPGTAGGGTDTQYF. The chain combines TRBV13 with TRBJ2-3; TRBD2 is a possible D gene (6 bases). V lost 4 bases and J 1 base, leaving 24 bases between the germline ends. Germline CDR1 and CDR2: PRHDT and FYEKMQ (reference sequence). The CDR3 has 19 amino acids.